This T cell receptor (beta chain) originates from a study of T cell responses to AZD1222 COVID-19 vaccine. Study summary: Analysis merged second doses at about 4 or about 12 weeks. Overall study results and limits: The study identified only six AZD1222 recipients as seropositive at baseline. Recipients of two AZD1222 doses showed rising Spike-specific TCR breadth and depth.

A note on this clone: The antigen remains undetermined.

Germline loops: CDR1 ENHRY, CDR2 SYGVKD. Trimming took 6 bases from V and 6 from J; bases not matched to a gene: 9. CDR3 length: 15 amino acids. Method: immunoSEQ multiplex PCR; TCRdb's copy keeps in-frame clones and lacks some. The sample records 75,000 to 100,000 clones, 70% to 90% being singletons. The material was peripheral blood, obtained on day 0 of AZD1222 vaccination. The receptor was derived from an adult in good health. V and J are TRBV10-3 and TRBJ2-2, with 8 bases aligning to TRBD1. The CDR3 nucleotides are TGTGCCATCAGGGAGGGGACAGGTGACGCCGGGGAGCTGTTTTTT. This sequence encodes CAIREGTGDAGELFF.